This T cell receptor beta chain was recovered during a study of PD-1 blockade in classical Hodgkin lymphoma (dated by TCRdb to the early 2020s). For the wider study: Nivolumab dosing was 3 mg/kg intravenously every 2 weeks, continuing until either disease progression or unacceptable toxicity. To define a peripheral blood immune signature of response to PD-1 blockade in classical Hodgkin lymphoma, the study combined TCR beta sequencing with CyTOF.

The intended sense of this specimen's time point label: cycle 2 day 1 (C2D1) of nivolumab. All trial patients had relapsed after autologous stem cell transplantation, with cohorts A, B and C differing in prior brentuximab vedotin exposure. The trial cohort comprised 60 or so patients with relapsed/refractory classical Hodgkin lymphoma whose best overall responses were complete response, partial response or progressive disease. Single-agent nivolumab was administered to trial patients in the multi-cohort phase II CheckMate 205 trial. An independent review committee assessed best overall response by applying the 2007 International Working Group response criteria. Trial PBMCs were collected just before the start of nivolumab (C1D1) and during therapy at cycle 2 day 1 and cycle 4 day 1. Peripheral blood was collected in 8 mL Vacutainer Cell Preparation Tubes, from which PBMCs were isolated by centrifugation and then cryopreserved.

According to the germline V gene, CDR1 reads MDHEN and CDR2 reads SYDVKM. Compared with germline, V lacks 3 bases and J lacks 4 bases; bases without a gene match: 5. There are 15 amino acids in the CDR3, from cysteine to phenylalanine inclusive. Only the CDR3 part of the read is kept: 45 bases, read in frame from the first base. As to this clone: Its antigen is not yet known. No clone much larger than this one lies a single base away; base qualities are absent.

What the work shows at the level of the full study, not this receptor alone: Newly diagnosed patients were reported to have lower baseline TCR diversity than healthy donors, and relapsed/refractory patients were reported to have lower baseline TCR diversity still. Diversity was lower in patients who began nivolumab less than 1 year after ASCT, so these patients were left out of later analyses to avoid confounding by immune reconstitution. Trial patients achieving complete response had baseline diversity similar to newly diagnosed patients, whereas partial responders and progressors had significantly lower diversity. Only a single clinical trial cohort was studied, and what caused the repertoire differences, possibly disease activity or prior therapy, remained undefined. CD4+ but not CD8+ TCR diversity rose significantly by C4D1 (p=0.0027 vs p=0.16), most apparent in complete responders (p=0.02).

Genomic DNA was isolated using the Qiagen DNeasy kit from unsorted PBMCs as well as from negatively selected CD4+ and CD8+ fractions. TCR beta CDR3 regions were amplified by immunoSEQ multiplex PCR using primers annealing to V and J segments. A synthetic immune receptor repertoire was used to minimize amplification bias, and any residual bias was removed computationally once sequencing was done. Concerning the study's data processing: Repertoire diversity was quantified as the Shannon entropy index using custom Python scripts. The unsorted, CD4+ and CD8+ repertoires were each analyzed separately, with the exception of combined analyses, where CD4+ and CD8+ sequences were merged in silico. A clone was considered expanded if an increase in frequency of at least 2-fold after treatment relative to C1D1 was found, and a pseudocount of 0.5 was applied to clones undetected at baseline. Clones with 0 or 1 copy at C1D1 were classified as singleton clones, and clones with 2 or more copies were classified as non-singleton clones. Clones expanded in unsorted samples were labelled as CD4+, CD8+ or unknown by matching protein sequences in sorted samples from the same patient. Diversity changes from C1D1 to C4D1 were tested in paired samples using Wilcoxon tests. What TCRdb holds here is the immuneACCESS table cut down to in-frame rearrangements. Part of the clones is not present; checked against another copy, under half of the missing clones reflect an unresolved V gene, and the others are unexplained. V and J calls and clone size are those listed in that table; D and trimming were worked out from the DNA. In all, the sample holds tens of thousands of clones, and 80% to 90% of those were seen once. The biggest ten clones account for around 11% of the sample.

This TCR derives from a human donor with classical Hodgkin lymphoma. The chain is encoded by TRBV28 joined to TRBJ2-1, with 8 bases in between that match TRBD1. Sequencing was performed on peripheral blood mononuclear cells (PBMCs), taken before the second cycle of nivolumab. The DNA sequence is as follows: TGTGCCAGCAGTTTCCCGGGACAGGCATACAATGAGCAGTTCTTC. Translated, it gives CASSFPGQAYNEQFF.